The entry below describes one T cell receptor (beta chain). Its antigen target is currently unknown. Base qualities are not recorded, but no much larger clone differs from it by a single base. Libraries were prepared through the immunoSEQ multiplex PCR assay. The table comes from immuneACCESS by way of TCRdb, which keeps in-frame sequences with V and J called. Part of the clones is missing from these tables; in studies checked, under half for an unresolved V gene and the rest for unknown reasons. The sample records about 120,000 clones, around nine tenths of which are singletons. The ten largest clones add up to about 12% of the sample. From its cysteine to its phenylalanine, the CDR3 spans 12 amino acids. Of all the DNA, just the CDR3 is kept, 36 bases in frame from base 1. Per the germline V gene, KGHDR is the CDR1 and SFDVKD is the CDR2. Trimming removed 9 bases from V and 3 bases from J, leaving 10 bases between the germline ends.

The source of the sample is a study of control samples from healthy donors and cancer patients (dated by TCRdb to about 2020). The sequence links TRBV24-1 to TRBJ1-2; the D segment cannot be called with confidence. This clonotype originated in a man younger than 40 in good health. Sequences were obtained from blood. The DNA reads TGTGCCACCTCTAGACAAGACTATGGCTACACCTTC. This codes for CATSRQDYGYTF.